This entry concerns a single T cell receptor (beta chain). Its antigen is not known. Through a sample-barcoded 5' primer and a J-beta primer mix, a second PCR was run for roughly 6 to 12 cycles. Carrying 12 random nucleotides, a template-switch adaptor labeled each individual cDNA molecule. TCRdb fed the 5' RACE reads into MiXCR, producing one record per CDR3 protein. The data hold about 730,000 distinct CDR3 sequences, with around 40% observed a single time. This entry is derived from a study of blood T cells in healthy people across ages. The authors isolated at least 6.5 million PBMCs per sample. V shed 3 bases and J shed 11 bases, with 23 bases lying between them. Germline CDR1 is SGDLS and CDR2 is YYNGEE. The CDR3 length is 15 residues. Findings and limits, study-wide: Diversity was higher, and naive CD4+ cells more numerous, in long-lived donors than in aged donors.

This sequence joins TRBV9 and TRBJ2-5, with D tentatively TRBD2 (5 bases). This clonotype was obtained from an older woman in good health. Specimen: blood. CDR3 bases: TGTGCCAGCAGCGCCACAACGGGGAGTTCGAATGAGCAGTACTTC. It codes for CASSATTGSSNEQYF.